One and the same sample provided the 18 T cell receptor beta chains below, sequenced in a study of graft-versus-host responses after intestinal transplantation. Using immunoSEQ multiplex PCR, the repertoire was profiled, and TCRdb retains in-frame clones only, with some absent. The profile shows tens of thousands of clones, 90% to 95% of them singletons. The specimen comprised PBMCs, sampled 750 to 850 days after a first intestinal transplant, on the day of a second. These receptors were collected from a human patient who received an intestinal transplant, so some T cells may come from the graft donor.

This clone was seen a handful of times. The V and J genes are TRBV6-1 and TRBJ2-2; tentatively, D is TRBD1 (5 bases). CDR1 and CDR2 from the germline V gene are MNHNS and SASEGT. V dropped 6 bases and J dropped 6 bases, with 11 bases sitting between them. This CDR3 spans 13 amino acids. The CDR3 DNA reads as TGTGCCAGCAGGACACGACAGCCCGGGGAGCTGTTTTTT. It yields the protein CASRTRQPGELFF.

The chain links TRBV6-1 to TRBJ2-3; TRBD2 aligns across 14 bases. This CDR3 comprises 15 residues. Per the germline V gene, CDR1 is MNHNS and CDR2 is SASEGT. J was trimmed by 7 bases and V by 5 bases; bases with no gene match: 5. The CDR3 spells CASSKTSGRDYTQYF. For the CDR3, the DNA is TGTGCCAGCAGTAAGACTAGCGGGAGGGACTATACGCAGTATTTT.

The sample holds one count of this clone. The CDR3, as DNA: TGTGCCAGCAGCGTAGGAGGACAGCAAGAGACCCAGTACTTC. Encoded protein: CASSVGGQQETQYF. This chain links TRBV9 with TRBJ2-5; D might be TRBD1 (6 bases). The CDR3 consists of 14 residues. Trimming took off 0 bases at V and 2 bases at J, with 8 bases between the two ends. Germline V gene sequence: CDR1 SGDLS, CDR2 YYNGEE.

The chain combines TRBV5-1 with TRBJ2-1, with 7 positions matching TRBD1. Trimming took 4 bases from V and 4 from J; bases not matched to a gene: 2. This CDR3 is 13 amino acids long. Germline CDR1 and CDR2: SGHRS and YFSETQ. CDR3 loop: CASSLDRYNEQFF. CDR3 DNA: TGCGCCAGCAGCCTGGACAGGTACAATGAGCAGTTCTTC.

The rearrangement links TRBV5-6 to TRBJ1-3; unclear D gene. The CDR3 contains 14 residues. The germline V and J ends were trimmed by 1 base and 5 bases, with 10 bases remaining between them. Germline CDR1 is SGHDT and CDR2 is YYEEEE. The CDR3 loop reads CASSLLQIRNTIYF. DNA for the CDR3: TGTGCCAGCAGCTTGTTACAGATTCGAAACACCATATATTTT.

This clone was seen only once. CDR3 residues: CASSLGQSSYEQYF. The CDR3 DNA reads TGTGCCAGCTCACTGGGACAGAGCTCCTACGAGCAGTACTTC. The chain combines TRBV18 with TRBJ2-7; 7 positions agree with TRBD1. V lost 4 bases to trimming and J lost 0 bases; unmatched junction nucleotides: 3. Germline assignment: CDR1 KGHSH and CDR2 LQKENI. The CDR3 is 14 amino acids.

This sequence joins TRBV28 and TRBJ1-2, with TRBD1 as a possible D gene (6 bases). The CDR3 has 12 residues. The V gene lost 4 bases and the J gene lost 6 bases, with 9 bases spanning the gap. CDR1 and CDR2 (germline): MDHEN, SYDVKM. The DNA of the CDR3 is TGTGCCAGCAGTTGGGACACGGATGGCTACACCTTC. This translates into CASSWDTDGYTF.

The chain recombines TRBV6-4 with TRBJ1-4, with D uncertain. V was pared by 6 bases and J by 2 bases, with 16 bases between. CDR1 is MRHNA and CDR2 is SNTAGT in the germline V gene. There are 16 residues in the CDR3. CDR3 region: CASSPPPYGTNEKLFF. The CDR3 DNA reads TGTGCCAGCAGCCCTCCCCCCTACGGTACTAATGAAAAACTGTTTTTT.

The rearrangement uses TRBV10-3 and TRBJ1-1; no clear D gene. The CDR3 loop spans 11 amino acids. Germline V gives CDR1 ENHRY, CDR2 SYGVKD. V dropped 6 bases and J dropped 7 bases, with 9 bases sitting between them. DNA of the CDR3: TGTGCCATCAGGTCACAGATTGAAGCTTTCTTT. Its translation is CAIRSQIEAFF.

The chain links TRBV2 to TRBJ2-7; TRBD2 agrees at 8 bases. Trimming cost V 2 bases and J 10 bases; bases outside gene matches: 4. The CDR3 length is 12 residues. CDR1 and CDR2 (germline): SNHLY, FYNNEI. This chain's CDR3 is CASSERLAGQYF. The CDR3 nucleotides are TGTGCCAGCAGTGAAAGGCTAGCGGGTCAGTACTTC. The full variable domain, completed using reference TRBV2 and TRBJ2-7, is EPEVTQTPSHQVTQMGQEVILRCVPISNHLYFYWYRQILGQKVEFLVSFYNNEISEKSEIFDDQFSVERPDGSNFTLKIRSTKLEDSAMYFCASSERLAGQYFGPGTRLTVT.

This sequence joins TRBV5-1 and TRBJ2-5, with a weak D call TRBD1 (5 bases). The CDR3 covers 13 residues. Trimming stripped 1 base from V and 10 bases from J, with 14 bases between. Looked up from germline, CDR1 is SGHRS and CDR2 is YFSETQ. The CDR3 spells CASSLYSGGHQYF. CDR3 bases: TGCGCCAGCAGCTTGTATAGTGGCGGACACCAGTACTTC. The full variable domain, with the rest looked up from reference TRBV5-1 and TRBJ2-5, is KAGVTQTPRYLIKTRGQQVTLSCSPISGHRSVSWYQQTPGQGLQFLFEYFSETQRNKGNFPGRFSGRQFSNSRSEMNVSTLELGDSALYLCASSLYSGGHQYFGPGTRLLVL.

The gene calls are TRBV14 and TRBJ2-1; 13 bases are a match to TRBD2. The CDR3 runs to 16 residues. The germline V gene encodes CDR1 SGHDN and CDR2 FVKESK. Unmatched junction bases numbered 7, after V lost 4 bases and J lost 7 bases. Written as DNA, the CDR3 is TGTGCCAGCAGCCTGATCGGACTAGCGGGAGAAAATGAGCAGTTCTTC. Residues: CASSLIGLAGENEQFF. The full variable domain, completed using reference TRBV14 and TRBJ2-1, is EAGVTQFPSHSVIEKGQTVTLRCDPISGHDNLYWYRRVMGKEIKFLLHFVKESKQDESGMPNNRFLAERTGGTYSTLKVQPAELEDSGVYFCASSLIGLAGENEQFFGPGTRLTVL.

Here the CDR3 reads CASSPAGAGWGPQHF. As DNA, the CDR3 is TGTGCCAGCAGTCCGGCAGGGGCTGGCTGGGGGCCCCAGCATTTT. V and J are TRBV28 and TRBJ1-5, with D tentatively TRBD1 (6 bases). Germline assignment: CDR1 MDHEN and CDR2 SYDVKM. CDR3 size: 15 residues. V lost 5 bases to trimming and J lost 9 bases, with 20 bases between them.

The CDR3 sequence: CASSEAKGLNTEAFF. CDR3 in DNA: TGTGCCAGCAGTGAAGCAAAGGGCTTGAACACTGAAGCTTTCTTT. The V and J genes are TRBV2 and TRBJ1-1; D gene uncertain. Germline values: CDR1 SNHLY, CDR2 FYNNEI. Trimming removed 0 bases from V and 0 bases from J, with 8 bases in between. The CDR3 is 15 amino acids.

The chain links TRBV27 to TRBJ2-2; tentatively, D is TRBD1 (5 bases). The length of the CDR3 is 15 residues. Trimming cost V 3 bases and J 2 bases, with 10 bases left between them. Per the germline V gene, CDR1 is MNHEY and CDR2 is SMNVEV (reference sequence). The CDR3 sequence is CASSFKGPNTGELFF. The CDR3 DNA reads TGTGCCAGCAGTTTTAAGGGGCCAAACACCGGGGAGCTGTTTTTT.

V and J are TRBV19 and TRBJ2-6, with unresolved D. CDR3 size: 15 residues. The germline V gene has CDR1 LNHDA and CDR2 SQIVND (reference sequence). The V and J ends lost 1 base and 5 bases respectively, with 9 bases between them. CDR3 sequence reads: CASSIALFRANVLTF. The CDR3, as DNA: TGTGCCAGTAGTATAGCCCTCTTCAGGGCCAACGTCCTGACTTTC.

The V call is TRBV5-6, the J call TRBJ2-1; D call uncertain. The CDR3 is 16 amino acids. The germline CDR1 and CDR2 sequences are SGHDT and YYEEEE. Trimming stripped 0 bases from V and 4 bases from J, with 14 bases between. CDR3 coding DNA: TGTGCCAGCAGCTTGGGTAGTCAGGTCTTTTACAATGAGCAGTTCTTC. The encoded protein is CASSLGSQVFYNEQFF. The full variable domain, in which reference TRBV5-6 and TRBJ2-1 provide the parts outside the CDR3, is DAGVTQSPTHLIKTRGQQVTLRCSPKSGHDTVSWYQQALGQGPQFIFQYYEEEERQRGNFPDRFSGHQFPNYSSELNVNALLLGDSALYLCASSLGSQVFYNEQFFGPGTRLTVL.

This clone has only a few counts. The rearrangement joins TRBV5-1 to TRBJ1-3; 7 nucleotides agree with TRBD1. The V gene end was trimmed by 1 base and the J gene end by 0 bases; junction bases not matched to a gene: 7. The length of the CDR3 is 17 residues. Per germline, CDR1 SGHRS and CDR2 YFSETQ. The CDR3 is CASSLLGQTSSGNTIYF. The CDR3, as DNA: TGCGCCAGCAGCTTGCTGGGACAGACTTCCTCTGGAAACACCATATATTTT.